These 14 T cell receptor beta chains were sequenced from one sample in a study of blood T cell repertoires in COVID-19. The data were produced by immunoSEQ multiplex PCR, yet TCRdb's version contains in-frame clones alone and is incomplete. Counted here are about 210,000 clones, 83% occurring once; the ten biggest clones make up 2.5%. Sequencing was performed on peripheral blood. The origin of the receptors is a woman aged 40-49 years with active or convalescent COVID-19.

The V gene is TRBV2, the J gene TRBJ2-5, with TRBD2 matching 8 bases. CDR1 SNHLY and CDR2 FYNNEI come from the germline V gene. The CDR3 runs 15 residues. After removal of 6 bases from V and 4 bases from J, the junction contained 10 bases not matched to a gene. The CDR3 spells CASRGRAGAAETQYF. CDR3 in DNA: TGTGCCAGCAGGGGGCGAGCGGGAGCGGCAGAGACCCAGTACTTC.

This rearrangement joins TRBV20-1 to TRBJ1-2; D not resolved. Trimming left V 3 bases short and J 5 bases short, with 16 bases between. This CDR3 is 14 amino acids long. CDR1 DFQATT and CDR2 SNEGSKA come from the germline V gene (reference sequence). In nucleotides, the CDR3 is TGCAGTGCTAGTCGGGAGTCACCGACATATGGCTACACCTTC. The encoded protein is CSASRESPTYGYTF.

J is TRBJ1-1 and V is TRBV19; D unresolved. The CDR3 covers 14 residues. CDR1 LNHDA and CDR2 SQIVND come from the germline V gene (reference sequence). The V and J ends lost 10 bases and 4 bases respectively, with 19 bases between them. CDR3 in DNA: TGTGCCACCAAACGATGGCAGTCGGGCACTGAAGCTTTCTTT. Protein product: CATKRWQSGTEAFF.

This chain links TRBV2 with TRBJ1-2; D uncertain. The CDR3 is 13 amino acids. The germline gives CDR1 SNHLY, CDR2 FYNNEI. Trimming removed 1 base at V and 1 base at J, with 4 bases between. The CDR3 sequence: CASSEVLNYGYTF. CDR3 coding DNA: TGTGCCAGCAGTGAAGTCCTTAACTATGGCTACACCTTC. Filled out from reference TRBV2 and TRBJ1-2, the complete variable domain reads EPEVTQTPSHQVTQMGQEVILRCVPISNHLYFYWYRQILGQKVEFLVSFYNNEISEKSEIFDDQFSVERPDGSNFTLKIRSTKLEDSAMYFCASSEVLNYGYTFGSGTRLTVV.

The chain links TRBV5-1 to TRBJ1-1, with D possibly matching TRBD1 (6 bases). The CDR3 contains 14 residues. Between the trimmed V and J ends, which lost 1 base and 3 bases, there was a span of 10 bases. CDR1 is SGHRS, CDR2 YFSETQ, per germline. CDR3 DNA: TGCGCCAGCAGCTTGACCCCAGGGGACACTGAAGCTTTCTTT. It translates to CASSLTPGDTEAFF.

The CDR3 loop reads CASSPRGLSDIQYF. In nucleotides, the CDR3 is TGTGCCAGCAGCCCTAGAGGGTTGTCGGACATTCAGTACTTC. The chain has TRBV13 and TRBJ2-4, with a weak D call TRBD2 (5 bases). The CDR3 spans 14 residues. In germline, CDR1 is PRHDT, CDR2 FYEKMQ (reference sequence). V was cut by 5 bases and J by 8 bases, with 16 bases left in between.

V usage is TRBV11-2 and J usage is TRBJ1-2; D perhaps matches TRBD1 (6 bases). The CDR3 runs 11 residues. Germline V gene sequence: CDR1 SGHAT, CDR2 FQNNGV. V lost 4 bases, J lost 6 bases, and 6 bases lay in between. CDR3 residues: CASSSGDGYTF. The CDR3 bases are TGTGCCAGCAGCTCAGGGGATGGCTACACCTTC.

The chain has TRBV5-1 and TRBJ2-7, with TRBD1 matching 12 bases. The CDR3 sequence is 17 residues long. After removal of 4 bases from V and 0 bases from J, the junction contained 8 bases not matched to a gene. Germline V gene sequence: CDR1 SGHRS, CDR2 YFSETQ. CDR3 loop: CASSPGQGAGSSYEQYF. In DNA form, the CDR3 reads TGCGCCAGCAGCCCGGGACAGGGGGCCGGGAGCTCCTACGAGCAGTACTTC.

The gene calls are TRBV24-1 and TRBJ1-4; 9 bases match TRBD1. This CDR3 has 16 amino acids. J was trimmed by 3 bases and V by 3 bases; bases with no gene match: 4. CDR1 KGHDR and CDR2 SFDVKD come from the germline V gene. CDR3 DNA sequence: TGTGCCACCAGTGATCCGCGGGACAGGGCTAATGAAAAACTGTTTTTT. Translation gives CATSDPRDRANEKLFF.

This clone occurred once. The chain has TRBV11-2 and TRBJ2-1, with 7 bases fitting TRBD1. Germline assignment: CDR1 SGHAT and CDR2 FQNNGV. The CDR3 has 14 amino acids. The trim removed 5 bases at V and 8 bases at J, leaving 9 bases unmatched. CDR3 nucleotides: TGTGCCAGCAGCGCGACCCTGGGACAGCATGAGCAGTTCTTC. Its protein is CASSATLGQHEQFF.

The CDR3 here is CASRNDLRHEQYF. The CDR3 coding sequence is TGTGCCAGCAGGAACGACCTCAGGCACGAGCAGTACTTC. The rearrangement joins TRBV2 to TRBJ2-7; D gene unclear. The germline CDR1 and CDR2 sequences are SNHLY and FYNNEI. Trimming took 6 bases from V and 5 from J, leaving 14 bases between them. This CDR3 contains 13 residues.

This rearrangement joins TRBV7-8 to TRBJ2-1; 8 bases align to TRBD2. With V trimmed by 1 base and J by 5 bases, 13 bases remained unmatched. CDR1 SGHVS and CDR2 FQNEAQ come from the germline V gene. The CDR3 has 18 amino acids. CDR3 in amino acids: CASSLVVGMAGGHNEQFF. In DNA, the CDR3 is TGTGCCAGCAGCTTAGTAGTGGGGATGGCGGGGGGCCACAATGAGCAGTTCTTC.

The chain recombines TRBV9 with TRBJ2-3, with D perhaps matching TRBD1 (5 bases). The V gene's germline CDR1 is SGDLS and CDR2 YYNGEE. The CDR3 sequence is 15 residues long. Trimming left V 4 bases short and J 2 bases short, with 14 bases between. CDR3 coding DNA: TGTGCCAGCAGCACCGGACAAGCTCCCACAGATACGCAGTATTTT. Translation gives CASSTGQAPTDTQYF.

The J gene is TRBJ2-1, the V gene TRBV2; 9 bases agree with TRBD2. Germline V gives CDR1 SNHLY, CDR2 FYNNEI. This CDR3 is built from 14 residues. After removal of 6 bases from V and 4 bases from J, the junction contained 4 bases not matched to a gene. Here the CDR3 reads CASSSTSGYNEQFF. In DNA form, the CDR3 reads TGTGCCAGCAGCTCGACTAGCGGATACAATGAGCAGTTCTTC.